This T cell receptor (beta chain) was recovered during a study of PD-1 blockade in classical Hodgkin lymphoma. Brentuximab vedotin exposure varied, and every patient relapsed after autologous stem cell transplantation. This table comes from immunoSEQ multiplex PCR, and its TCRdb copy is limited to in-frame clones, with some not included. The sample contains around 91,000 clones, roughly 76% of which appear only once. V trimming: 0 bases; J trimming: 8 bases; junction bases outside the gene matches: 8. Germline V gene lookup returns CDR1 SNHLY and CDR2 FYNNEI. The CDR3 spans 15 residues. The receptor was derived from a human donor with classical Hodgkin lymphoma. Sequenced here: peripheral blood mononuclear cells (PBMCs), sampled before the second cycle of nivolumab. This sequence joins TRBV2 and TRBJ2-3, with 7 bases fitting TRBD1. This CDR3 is CASSEAYRGVGTQYF. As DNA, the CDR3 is TGTGCCAGCAGTGAAGCGTACAGGGGCGTAGGTACGCAGTATTTT.